The 30 T cell receptor beta chains in this list originate from one sample, sequenced in a study of early T cells in non-severe SARS-CoV-2 infection. TCRdb re-analysed the 5' RACE reads in MiXCR, keeping a single row per CDR3 protein. This table holds about 76,000 distinct CDR3 sequences, 15% found once. Source material: whole blood. The receptors were gathered from an adult who was a healthcare worker with PCR-confirmed SARS-CoV-2 infection or an uninfected control (not recorded which).

In its sample, this clonotype was seen a few times. The rearrangement joins TRBV9 to TRBJ2-6; possibly TRBD1 or TRBD2 for D (6 bases each). The CDR3 totals 20 residues. V was shortened by 3 bases and J by 0 bases, with 22 bases between the two germline ends. Germline V lookup: CDR1 SGDLS, CDR2 YYNGEE. For the CDR3, the DNA is TGTGCCAGCAGCGCCCCCATGGGGGGCGAACACCGCTCTGGGGCCAACGTCCTGACTTTC. Its protein product is CASSAPMGGEHRSGANVLTF. The full variable domain, its missing parts supplied by reference TRBV9 and TRBJ2-6, is DSGVTQTPKHLITATGQRVTLRCSPRSGDLSVYWYQQSLDQGLQFLIQYYNGEERAKGNILERFSAQQFPDLHSELNLSSLELGDSALYFCASSAPMGGEHRSGANVLTFGAGSRLTVL.

This sequence joins TRBV7-3 and TRBJ2-6; no clear D gene. The CDR3 runs to 14 residues. V shed 1 base and J shed 4 bases, with 5 bases lying between them. The germline gives CDR1 SGHTA, CDR2 FQGTGA. CDR3 in DNA: TGTGCCAGCAGCTTAAAACAGGGGGCCAACGTCCTGACTTTC. Amino acid sequence: CASSLKQGANVLTF. Full variable domain (outside the CDR3, taken from reference TRBV7-3 and TRBJ2-6): GAGVSQTPSNKVTEKGKYVELRCDPISGHTALYWYRQSLGQGPEFLIYFQGTGAADDSGLPNDRFFAVRPEGSVSTLKIQRTERGDSAVYLCASSLKQGANVLTFGAGSRLTVL.

This clonotype was seen only a few times. V usage is TRBV5-1 and J usage is TRBJ2-6; either TRBD1 or TRBD2 may fit D (6 bases each). Germline lookup yields CDR1 SGHRS and CDR2 YFSETQ. The CDR3 contains 16 residues. Trimming took 4 bases from V and 4 from J, leaving 15 bases between them. CDR3 DNA: TGCGCCAGCAGCCCGAACGGGGGCGACGGGGCCAACGTCCTGACTTTC. Amino acid sequence: CASSPNGGDGANVLTF. Using reference TRBV5-1 and TRBJ2-6 for the parts outside the CDR3, the full variable domain is KAGVTQTPRYLIKTRGQQVTLSCSPISGHRSVSWYQQTPGQGLQFLFEYFSETQRNKGNFPGRFSGRQFSNSRSEMNVSTLELGDSALYLCASSPNGGDGANVLTFGAGSRLTVL.

This clonotype was seen at least ten times. The rearrangement uses TRBV4-1 and TRBJ2-2, with no clear D. Deletions cut 3 bases from V and 5 bases from J, with 16 bases between. The CDR3 totals 16 residues. Germline V gives CDR1 MGHRA, CDR2 YSYEKL. CDR3: CASSHSLAVQTGELFF. The CDR3 bases are TGCGCCAGCAGCCATTCGCTGGCGGTACAAACCGGGGAGCTGTTTTTT.

V usage is TRBV27 and J usage is TRBJ1-2; 9 bases map to TRBD1. Germline V CDR1 and CDR2: MNHEY, SMNVEV (reference sequence). With V trimmed by 2 bases and J by 2 bases, 6 bases remained unmatched. The CDR3 extends over 16 amino acids. CDR3 nucleotides: TGTGCCAGCAGTTTACTACGGGACAGGGTAAACTATGGCTACACCTTC. Translated, it gives CASSLLRDRVNYGYTF.

This clonotype turned up a few times. The chain is built from TRBV3-1 and TRBJ2-1; no definite D call. V lost 4 bases and J 3 bases, leaving 13 bases between the germline ends. CDR1 and CDR2 from the germline V gene are LGHDT and YNNKEL (reference sequence). The CDR3 is made up of 15 amino acids. In nucleotides, the CDR3 is TGTGCCAGCAGCCGGAACTTGGGGTTCTACAATGAGCAGTTCTTC. Translating gives CASSRNLGFYNEQFF.

This clonotype was counted ten times or more. The rearrangement joins TRBV7-2 to TRBJ2-7; tentatively, D is TRBD1 or TRBD2 (5 bases each). From germline, CDR1 is SGHTA and CDR2 FQGNSA. The CDR3 totals 14 residues. V was cut by 4 bases and J by 0 bases, with 10 bases left in between. The CDR3 coding sequence is TGTGCCAGCAGCTCCCGGGACCTCTCCTACGAGCAGTACTTC. Translation gives CASSSRDLSYEQYF.

The chain links TRBV6-1 to TRBJ1-1; D might be TRBD1 (5 bases). This CDR3 has 14 amino acids. Per the germline V gene, CDR1 is MNHNS and CDR2 is SASEGT. V lost 6 bases to trimming and J lost 4 bases, with 15 bases between them. DNA for the CDR3: TGTGCCAGCAGGGAGGACGGGACCCTCACTGAAGCTTTCTTT. Its protein product is CASREDGTLTEAFF.

This clonotype showed up just a few times. The V and J genes are TRBV5-1 and TRBJ1-5, with 12 bases matching TRBD1. In germline, CDR1 is SGHRS, CDR2 YFSETQ. Trimming removed 4 bases from V and 1 base from J; junction bases left unmatched: 6. There are 17 residues in the CDR3. CDR3 sequence (DNA): TGCGCCAGCAGCCCCGGGACAGGGGGCGCAAGCAATCAGCCCCAGCATTTT. Amino acid sequence: CASSPGTGGASNQPQHF.

This clonotype was observed many times. The chain joins TRBV5-1 to TRBJ2-1, with 12 bases matching TRBD2. Per the germline V gene, CDR1 is SGHRS and CDR2 is YFSETQ. V trimming: 4 bases; J trimming: 5 bases; junction bases outside the gene matches: 10. The CDR3 sequence is 17 residues long. Here the CDR3 DNA reads TGCGCCAGCAGCACCCGACTAGCGGGAGATCGAGACAATGAGCAGTTCTTC. Its translation is CASSTRLAGDRDNEQFF.

There are a few counts of this clonotype. The V gene is TRBV10-3, the J gene TRBJ2-7, with TRBD1 identical over 8 bases. The CDR3 runs 11 residues. Germline CDR1 is ENHRY and CDR2 is SYGVKD. The V segment lost 9 bases and the J segment 5 bases; nucleotides outside the gene matches: 3. CDR3: CAIGQGDEQYF. The CDR3 nucleotides read TGTGCCATAGGACAGGGCGACGAGCAGTACTTC.

This clonotype was found many times. This rearrangement joins TRBV5-1 to TRBJ1-5, with a possible D match to TRBD1 (5 bases). V lost 0 bases and J 4 bases, leaving 11 bases between the germline ends. The length of the CDR3 is 15 residues. Per the germline V gene, CDR1 is SGHRS and CDR2 is YFSETQ. CDR3 residues: CASSLGWGSNQPQHF. CDR3 bases: TGCGCCAGCAGCTTGGGATGGGGGTCAAATCAGCCCCAGCATTTT.

The chain combines TRBV29-1 with TRBJ2-5; 13 nucleotides agree with TRBD2. Germline-derived CDR1 and CDR2 are SQVTM and ANQGSEA. Germline trimming cut 5 bases from V and 6 bases from J; bases unmatched to any gene: 12. The length of the CDR3 is 16 residues. For the CDR3, the DNA is TGCAGCGTTAGCCCGGGACTAGCGGGGTTATTAAAGACCCAGTACTTC. This gives the protein CSVSPGLAGLLKTQYF.

CDR3 residues: CSAWREVYEQFF. Here the CDR3 DNA reads TGCAGTGCTTGGAGGGAAGTTTATGAGCAGTTCTTC. The genes are TRBV20-1 and TRBJ2-1; D is perhaps TRBD2 (6 bases). The germline CDR1 and CDR2 sequences are DFQATT and SNEGSKA (reference sequence). This CDR3 contains 12 residues. Trimming pared 5 bases from V and 8 bases from J, leaving 13 bases between.

This clonotype was picked up a small number of times. The chain joins TRBV7-9 to TRBJ2-1; TRBD2 agrees at 8 bases. CDR1 and CDR2 (germline): SEHNR, FQNEAQ (reference sequence). The CDR3 totals 16 residues. V dropped 1 base and J dropped 5; count of bases not matched to a gene: 7. CDR3 nucleotide sequence: TGTGCCAGCAGCTTAGGTGGGAGCGGGGGCCACAATGAGCAGTTCTTC. Amino acid sequence: CASSLGGSGGHNEQFF.

The chain is built from TRBV5-5 and TRBJ2-7; D tentatively fits TRBD1 or TRBD2 (5 bases each). V lost 5 bases, J lost 2 bases, and 14 bases lay in between. This CDR3 is 14 amino acids long. The germline CDR1 and CDR2 sequences are SGHKS and YYEKEE (reference sequence). CDR3 protein: CASSTGGGTYEQYF. The CDR3 nucleotides read TGTGCCAGCAGTACAGGTGGGGGAACCTACGAGCAGTACTTC.

This clonotype appeared a few times. The chain joins TRBV13 to TRBJ2-5; 11 bases align to TRBD2. Germline V gives CDR1 PRHDT, CDR2 FYEKMQ (reference sequence). Losses at the gene ends were 3 bases for V and 4 bases for J; bases not matched to a gene: 7. The CDR3 extends over 16 amino acids. The CDR3 sequence: CASSFFSGRALETQYF. DNA of the CDR3: TGTGCCAGCAGCTTTTTTAGCGGGAGGGCCCTAGAGACCCAGTACTTC.

This clonotype was detected a few times. The chain employs TRBV7-6 and TRBJ1-1; the D gene is possibly TRBD1 (6 bases). The CDR3 totals 13 residues. From germline, CDR1 is SGHVS and CDR2 FNYEAQ. Trimming shortened V by 5 bases and J by 3 bases, and 10 bases separated the two germline ends. CDR3 sequence (DNA): TGTGCCAGCAGCGCCACAGGGCACACTGAAGCTTTCTTT. Protein: CASSATGHTEAFF.

This clonotype has more than one count but fewer than ten. The CDR3, as DNA: TGTGCCTCCTCCCAGGGGGTATCCTACGAGCAGTACTTC. Translation: CASSQGVSYEQYF. This sequence joins TRBV10-3 and TRBJ2-7; 7 bases map to TRBD1. The CDR3 contains 13 residues. Germline CDR1 reads ENHRY; CDR2 reads SYGVKD. The junction had 8 bases not matched to a gene; V was cut back by 11 bases and J by 1 base.

The V gene is TRBV4-3, the J gene TRBJ2-7; no clear D gene. Germline lookup yields CDR1 LGHNA and CDR2 YSLEER. The V gene lost 0 bases and the J gene lost 4 bases, with 10 bases spanning the gap. CDR3 length: 14 residues. CDR3 sequence (DNA): TGCGCCAGCAGCCAAGAGGTTAGACTTTACGAGCAGTACTTC. It specifies CASSQEVRLYEQYF.

This chain links TRBV3-1 with TRBJ2-5, with 7 bases matching TRBD1. This CDR3 has 15 amino acids. CDR1 and CDR2 from the germline V gene are LGHDT and YNNKEL (reference sequence). V lost 4 bases, J lost 5 bases, and 10 bases stayed unmatched. CDR3 sequence: CASSRLRGYEETQYF. CDR3 DNA sequence: TGTGCCAGCAGCCGCCTCAGGGGGTATGAGGAGACCCAGTACTTC.

This clonotype has a handful of counts. V gene TRBV7-2 combines with J gene TRBJ2-2; D gene ambiguous. The germline gives CDR1 SGHTA, CDR2 FQGNSA. V was shortened by 3 bases and J by 3 bases, with 8 bases between the two germline ends. CDR3 length equals 14 residues. The CDR3 spells CASSFLADTGELFF. CDR3 DNA sequence: TGTGCCAGCAGCTTTTTAGCCGACACCGGGGAGCTGTTTTTT.

CDR3 coding DNA: TGTGCCAGCTCACCGATAGCGGGAGGCAACTACAATGAGCAGTTCTTC. As protein: CASSPIAGGNYNEQFF. The chain carries TRBV18 and TRBJ2-1; 10 nucleotides line up with TRBD2. V lost 3 bases to trimming and J lost 3 bases; unmatched junction nucleotides: 5. The CDR3 consists of 16 residues. Germline CDR1 reads KGHSH; CDR2 reads LQKENI. Full variable domain (outside the CDR3, taken from reference TRBV18 and TRBJ2-1): NAGVMQNPRHLVRRRGQEARLRCSPMKGHSHVYWYRQLPEEGLKFMVYLQKENIIDESGMPKERFSAEFPKEGPSILRIQQVVRGDSAAYFCASSPIAGGNYNEQFFGPGTRLTVL.

This clonotype was seen many times. The V gene is TRBV2, the J gene TRBJ2-7, with D possibly TRBD1 on 5 matching bases. The CDR3 totals 12 residues. With 5 bases removed from V and 3 bases from J, the gap between germline ends came to 8 bases. The germline gives CDR1 SNHLY, CDR2 FYNNEI. CDR3 region: CASSRQIYEQYF. DNA for the CDR3: TGTGCCAGCAGTCGACAGATCTACGAGCAGTACTTC.

This clonotype was seen a few times. This sequence joins TRBV28 and TRBJ2-1; possibly TRBD2 for D (8 bases). This CDR3 region has 15 residues. Germline V gives CDR1 MDHEN, CDR2 SYDVKM. Deletions cut 3 bases from V and 7 bases from J, with 16 bases between. The CDR3 loop reads CASSFPGGGKNEQFF. The CDR3 bases are TGTGCCAGCAGTTTCCCGGGAGGGGGCAAGAATGAGCAGTTCTTC.

The chain has TRBV18 and TRBJ1-3; no firm D call. Looked up from germline, CDR1 is KGHSH and CDR2 is LQKENI. CDR3 length equals 17 residues. V gave up 1 base and J gave up 0 bases, with 13 bases separating them. The CDR3 spells CASSPRGGSSSGNTIYF. The CDR3 DNA reads as TGTGCCAGCTCACCACGAGGCGGATCGAGCTCTGGAAACACCATATATTTT.

The chain recombines TRBV11-2 with TRBJ2-2; TRBD2 agrees at 9 bases. Germline V gene sequence: CDR1 SGHAT, CDR2 FQNNGV. The CDR3 sequence is 15 residues long. The trim removed 3 bases at V and 5 bases at J, leaving 4 bases unmatched. The CDR3: CASSFLAGGTGELFF. DNA for the CDR3: TGTGCCAGCAGCTTTTTGGCGGGAGGGACCGGGGAGCTGTTTTTT.

The sample holds a few counts of this clonotype. The rearrangement joins TRBV28 to TRBJ2-7; no reliable D call. CDR3 length: 11 residues. Trimming removed 6 bases at V and 6 bases at J, with 9 bases between. Germline V gives CDR1 MDHEN, CDR2 SYDVKM. Here the CDR3 reads CASSLGFEQYF. CDR3 DNA: TGTGCCAGCAGCCTAGGGTTCGAGCAGTACTTC.

On this clonotype: Compared with germline, one end of the junction differs, possibly owing to a read error. The genes are TRBV28 and TRBJ1-5; a possible D gene is TRBD1 (6 bases). The CDR3 totals 15 residues. Germline V CDR1 and CDR2: MDHEN, SYDVKM. The CDR3 loop reads CASSFRTAPRQPQRF. CDR3 in DNA: TGTGCCAGCAGTTTTAGGACAGCCCCCCGTCAGCCCCAGCGTTTT.

V is TRBV20-1 and J is TRBJ2-1; D gene uncertain. Germline CDR1 and CDR2: DFQATT and SNEGSKA (reference sequence). Trimming cost V 3 bases and J 6 bases, with 6 bases left between them. The CDR3 is made up of 11 amino acids. The CDR3 sequence is CSASPSNEQFF. DNA for the CDR3: TGCAGTGCTAGTCCTTCCAATGAGCAGTTCTTC.